The clone carrying this T cell receptor beta chain occurred a few times. Its cognate antigen is unknown. Quantitative 5'-RACE was performed with molecular barcodes, and it yielded the TCR beta libraries. TCRdb re-called the 5' RACE reads through MiXCR, storing one row per CDR3 protein. The data hold 350,000 to 450,000 distinct CDR3 sequences, with roughly 22% observed a single time. This sample was taken from a study of CD8 T cells in ankylosing spondylitis. Study-level results: In reactive arthritis synovial fluid and blood, some motif variants had been reported before. What appeared characteristic of ankylosing spondylitis blood was a TCR beta motif of eight highly homologous variants. Enrichment of disease-linked clones was reportedly significant in matched ankylosing spondylitis synovial fluid.

The V gene's germline CDR1 is SGHRS and CDR2 YFSETQ. V lost 2 bases, J lost 5 bases, and 10 bases lay in between. The CDR3 contains 13 residues. This clonotype originated in a male donor with ankylosing spondylitis or in good health (not recorded which). The specimen was blood, either unsorted or a sorted T cell fraction (not recorded which). This chain uses TRBV5-1 with TRBJ1-2; no clear D gene. CDR3 in DNA: TGCGCCAGCAGCTTTTCAGATGGGTATGGCTACACCTTC. Translating it yields CASSFSDGYGYTF. Full variable domain (missing parts from reference TRBV5-1 and TRBJ1-2): KAGVTQTPRYLIKTRGQQVTLSCSPISGHRSVSWYQQTPGQGLQFLFEYFSETQRNKGNFPGRFSGRQFSNSRSEMNVSTLELGDSALYLCASSFSDGYGYTFGSGTRLTVV.